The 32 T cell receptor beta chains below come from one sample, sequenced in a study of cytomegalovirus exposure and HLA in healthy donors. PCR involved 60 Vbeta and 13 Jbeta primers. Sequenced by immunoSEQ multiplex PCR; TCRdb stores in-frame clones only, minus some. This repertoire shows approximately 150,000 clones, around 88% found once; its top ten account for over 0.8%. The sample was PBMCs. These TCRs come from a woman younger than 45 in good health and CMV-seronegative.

CDR3 amino acids: CASSWTLNPQGQYF. CDR3 DNA sequence: TGTGCCAGTAGTTGGACATTGAACCCTCAGGGGCAGTACTTC. This chain uses TRBV19 with TRBJ2-7; weak D call: TRBD1 (5 bases). This CDR3 contains 14 residues. Trimming removed 5 bases from V and 9 bases from J, with 20 bases in between. In germline, CDR1 is LNHDA, CDR2 SQIVND (reference sequence).

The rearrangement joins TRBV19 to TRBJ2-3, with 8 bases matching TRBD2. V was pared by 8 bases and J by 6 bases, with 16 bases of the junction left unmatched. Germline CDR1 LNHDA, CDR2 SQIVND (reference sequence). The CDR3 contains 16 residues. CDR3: CASLPSGGGRRDTQYF. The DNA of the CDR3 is TGTGCCAGTCTCCCCAGCGGCGGGGGGAGACGCGATACGCAGTATTTT.

The CDR3 protein is CASSIRAGGPTDTQYF. The DNA of the CDR3 is TGTGCCAGTAGTATCAGGGCGGGAGGGCCCACAGATACGCAGTATTTT. This chain links TRBV19 with TRBJ2-3; 9 positions agree with TRBD2. Germline trimming cut 3 bases from V and 2 bases from J; bases unmatched to any gene: 6. The CDR3 is 16 residues long. In germline, CDR1 is LNHDA, CDR2 SQIVND (reference sequence).

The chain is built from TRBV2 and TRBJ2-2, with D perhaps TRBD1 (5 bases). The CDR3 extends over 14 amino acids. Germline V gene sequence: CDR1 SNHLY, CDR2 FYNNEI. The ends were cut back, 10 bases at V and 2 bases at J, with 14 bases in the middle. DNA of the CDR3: TGTGCCACCATTGCCGACAGTAACACCGGGGAGCTGTTTTTT. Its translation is CATIADSNTGELFF.

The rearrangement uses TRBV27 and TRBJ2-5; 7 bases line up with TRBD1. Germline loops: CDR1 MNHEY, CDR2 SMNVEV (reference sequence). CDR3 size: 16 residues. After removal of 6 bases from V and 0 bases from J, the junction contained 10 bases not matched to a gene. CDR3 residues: CASSYRGLPYQETQYF. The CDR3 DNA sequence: TGTGCCAGCAGCTACAGGGGCCTCCCGTACCAAGAGACCCAGTACTTC.

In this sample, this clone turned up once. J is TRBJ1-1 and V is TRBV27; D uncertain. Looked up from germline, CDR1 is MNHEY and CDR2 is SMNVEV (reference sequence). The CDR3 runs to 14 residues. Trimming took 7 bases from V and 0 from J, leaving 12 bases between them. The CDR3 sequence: CASTPAGVNTEAFF. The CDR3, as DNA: TGTGCCAGCACCCCGGCCGGGGTGAACACTGAAGCTTTCTTT.

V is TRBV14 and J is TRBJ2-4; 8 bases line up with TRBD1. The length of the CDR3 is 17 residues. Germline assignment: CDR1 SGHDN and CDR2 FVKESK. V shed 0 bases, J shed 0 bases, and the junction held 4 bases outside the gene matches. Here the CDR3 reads CASSQDRQGLAKNIQYF. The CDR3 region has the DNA TGTGCCAGCAGCCAAGATCGACAGGGGCTAGCCAAAAACATTCAGTACTTC.

Here the CDR3 DNA reads TGTGCCAGCAGCTTCGGGACAGGGGGCGGAACTGAAGCTTTCTTT. This translates into CASSFGTGGGTEAFF. The chain couples TRBV11-3 to TRBJ1-1, with TRBD1 matching 12 bases. Trimming cost V 3 bases and J 5 bases; bases outside gene matches: 4. Germline CDR1 reads SGHNT; CDR2 reads YENEEA. The length of the CDR3 is 15 residues.

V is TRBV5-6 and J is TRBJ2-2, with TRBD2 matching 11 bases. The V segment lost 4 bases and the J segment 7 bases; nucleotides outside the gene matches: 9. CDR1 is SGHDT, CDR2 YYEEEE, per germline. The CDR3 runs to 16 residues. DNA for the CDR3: TGTGCCAGCAGCCCATTAGCGGGGGGGCCCGGCGGGGAGCTGTTTTTT. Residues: CASSPLAGGPGGELFF.

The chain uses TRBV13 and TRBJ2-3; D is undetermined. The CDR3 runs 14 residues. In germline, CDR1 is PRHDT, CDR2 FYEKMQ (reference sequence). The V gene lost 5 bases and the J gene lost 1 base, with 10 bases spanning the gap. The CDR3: CASSARQGTDTQYF. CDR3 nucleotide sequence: TGTGCCAGCAGCGCCCGCCAGGGCACAGATACGCAGTATTTT.

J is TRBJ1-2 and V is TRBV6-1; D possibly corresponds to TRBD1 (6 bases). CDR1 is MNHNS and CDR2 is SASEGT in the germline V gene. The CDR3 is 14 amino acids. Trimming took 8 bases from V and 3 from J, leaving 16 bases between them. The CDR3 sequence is CASGGTREDYGYTF. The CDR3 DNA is TGTGCCAGCGGGGGGACACGGGAGGACTATGGCTACACCTTC.

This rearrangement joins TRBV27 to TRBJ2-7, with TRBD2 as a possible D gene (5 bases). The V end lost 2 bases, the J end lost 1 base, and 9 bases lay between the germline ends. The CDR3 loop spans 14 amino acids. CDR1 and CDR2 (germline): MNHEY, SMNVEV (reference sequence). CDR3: CASSLLGVSYEQYF. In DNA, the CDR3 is TGTGCCAGCAGTTTACTCGGGGTTTCCTACGAGCAGTACTTC.

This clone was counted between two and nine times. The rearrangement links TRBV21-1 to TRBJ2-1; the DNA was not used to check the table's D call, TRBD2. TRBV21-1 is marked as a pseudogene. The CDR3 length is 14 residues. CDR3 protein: CASSTFESDNEQFF. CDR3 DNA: TGTGCCAGCAGCACATTTGAGTCGGACAATGAGCAGTTCTTC.

The CDR3 loop is CASSGTWTLPYEQYF. As DNA, the CDR3 is TGTGCCAGCAGTGGGACTTGGACTCTACCCTACGAGCAGTACTTC. The gene calls are TRBV28 and TRBJ2-7, with D maybe TRBD2 (6 bases). The CDR3 has 15 residues. The V end was cut by 5 bases, the J end by 2 bases, with 16 bases between. Germline CDR1 is MDHEN and CDR2 is SYDVKM.

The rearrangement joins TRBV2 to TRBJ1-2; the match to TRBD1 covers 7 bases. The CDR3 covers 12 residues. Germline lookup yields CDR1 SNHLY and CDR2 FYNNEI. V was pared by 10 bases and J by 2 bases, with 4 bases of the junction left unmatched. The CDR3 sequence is CAKEGANYGYTF. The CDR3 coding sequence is TGTGCCAAAGAGGGGGCCAACTATGGCTACACCTTC. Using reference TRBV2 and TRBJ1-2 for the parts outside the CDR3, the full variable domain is EPEVTQTPSHQVTQMGQEVILRCVPISNHLYFYWYRQILGQKVEFLVSFYNNEISEKSEIFDDQFSVERPDGSNFTLKIRSTKLEDSAMYFCAKEGANYGYTFGSGTRLTVV.

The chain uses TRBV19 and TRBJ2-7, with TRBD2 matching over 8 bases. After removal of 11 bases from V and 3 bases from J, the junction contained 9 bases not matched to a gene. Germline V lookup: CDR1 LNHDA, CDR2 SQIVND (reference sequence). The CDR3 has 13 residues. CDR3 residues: CASRRAGDYEQYF. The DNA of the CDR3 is TGTGCCTCCCGCAGAGCGGGGGACTACGAGCAGTACTTC.

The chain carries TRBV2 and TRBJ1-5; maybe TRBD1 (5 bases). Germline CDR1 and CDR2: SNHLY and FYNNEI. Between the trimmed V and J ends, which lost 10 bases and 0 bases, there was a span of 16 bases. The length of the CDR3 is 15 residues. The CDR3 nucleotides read TGTGCCACCCGGAGGGGAACTTATAGCAATCAGCCCCAGCATTTT. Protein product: CATRRGTYSNQPQHF.

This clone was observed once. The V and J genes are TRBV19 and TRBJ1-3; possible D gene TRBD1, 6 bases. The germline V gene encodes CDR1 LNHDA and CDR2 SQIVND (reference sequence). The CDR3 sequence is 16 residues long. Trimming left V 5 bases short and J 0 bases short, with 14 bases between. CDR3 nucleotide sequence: TGTGCCAGTAGTGGCGAACGGACAGACTCTGGAAACACCATATATTTT. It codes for CASSGERTDSGNTIYF.

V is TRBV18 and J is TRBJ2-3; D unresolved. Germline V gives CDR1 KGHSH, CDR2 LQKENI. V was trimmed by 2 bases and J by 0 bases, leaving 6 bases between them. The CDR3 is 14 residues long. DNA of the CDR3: TGTGCCAGCTCACCAAAACACAGCACAGATACGCAGTATTTT. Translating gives CASSPKHSTDTQYF.

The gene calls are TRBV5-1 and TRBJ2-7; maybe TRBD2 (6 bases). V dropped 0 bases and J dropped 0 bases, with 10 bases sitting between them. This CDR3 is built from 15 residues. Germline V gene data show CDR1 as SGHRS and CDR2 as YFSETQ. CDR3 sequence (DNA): TGCGCCAGCAGCTTGGGGGCGGGGATCTCCTACGAGCAGTACTTC. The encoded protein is CASSLGAGISYEQYF.

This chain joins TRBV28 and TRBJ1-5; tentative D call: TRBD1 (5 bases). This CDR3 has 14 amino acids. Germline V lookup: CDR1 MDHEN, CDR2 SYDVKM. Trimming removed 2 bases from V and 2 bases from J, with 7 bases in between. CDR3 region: CASSLGGGNQPQHF. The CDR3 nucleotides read TGTGCCAGCAGTTTAGGGGGGGGCAATCAGCCCCAGCATTTT.

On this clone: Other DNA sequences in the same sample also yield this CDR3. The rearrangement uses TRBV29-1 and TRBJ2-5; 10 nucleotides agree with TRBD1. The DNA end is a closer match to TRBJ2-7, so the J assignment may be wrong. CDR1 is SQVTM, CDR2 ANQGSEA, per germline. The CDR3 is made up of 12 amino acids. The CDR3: CSVRDRGYEQYF. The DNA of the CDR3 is TGCAGCGTTAGGGACAGGGGTTACGAGCAGTACTTC.

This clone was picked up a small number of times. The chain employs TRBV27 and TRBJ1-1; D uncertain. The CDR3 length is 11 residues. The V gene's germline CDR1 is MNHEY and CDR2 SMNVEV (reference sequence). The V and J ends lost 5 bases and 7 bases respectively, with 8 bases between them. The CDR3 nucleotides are TGTGCCAGCAGTGGTCCGGGTGAAGCTTTCTTT. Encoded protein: CASSGPGEAFF.

The CDR3 DNA reads TGTGCCAGCAGCTTCCTCGGACTAGCGGCAGATACGCAGTATTTT. This encodes CASSFLGLAADTQYF. This chain links TRBV7-2 with TRBJ2-3; 10 bases match TRBD2. The CDR3 totals 15 residues. V lost 3 bases and J lost 4; bases outside the gene matches: 4. Germline CDR1 reads SGHTA; CDR2 reads FQGNSA.

Here the CDR3 reads CASSFSGTASTDTQYF. CDR3 sequence (DNA): TGTGCCAGCAGCTTTTCCGGGACAGCCAGCACAGATACGCAGTATTTT. This chain uses TRBV7-9 with TRBJ2-3; TRBD1 matches at 7 bases. The junction had 6 bases not matched to a gene; V was cut back by 3 bases and J by 0 bases. The germline CDR1 and CDR2 sequences are SEHNR and FQNEAQ (reference sequence). The length of the CDR3 is 16 residues. The entire variable domain, with the rest obtained from reference TRBV7-9 and TRBJ2-3, is as follows: DTGVSQNPRHKITKRGQNVTFRCDPISEHNRLYWYRQTLGQGPEFLTYFQNEAQLEKSRLLSDRFSAERPKGSFSTLEIQRTEQGDSAMYLCASSFSGTASTDTQYFGPGTRLTVL.

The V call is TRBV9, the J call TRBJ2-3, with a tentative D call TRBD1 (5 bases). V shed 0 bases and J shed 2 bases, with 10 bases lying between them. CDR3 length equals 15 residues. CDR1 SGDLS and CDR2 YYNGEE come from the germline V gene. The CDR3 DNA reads TGTGCCAGCAGCGTAGTAGGGGCGGACACAGATACGCAGTATTTT. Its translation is CASSVVGADTDTQYF. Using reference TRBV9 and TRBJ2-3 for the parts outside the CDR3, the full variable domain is DSGVTQTPKHLITATGQRVTLRCSPRSGDLSVYWYQQSLDQGLQFLIQYYNGEERAKGNILERFSAQQFPDLHSELNLSSLELGDSALYFCASSVVGADTDTQYFGPGTRLTVL.

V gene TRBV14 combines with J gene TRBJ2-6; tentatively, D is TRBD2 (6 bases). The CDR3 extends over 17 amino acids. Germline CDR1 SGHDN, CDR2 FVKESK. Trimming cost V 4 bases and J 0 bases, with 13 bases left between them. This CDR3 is CASSPGGGTSGANVLTF. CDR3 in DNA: TGTGCCAGCAGCCCGGGCGGCGGGACCTCTGGGGCCAACGTCCTGACTTTC.

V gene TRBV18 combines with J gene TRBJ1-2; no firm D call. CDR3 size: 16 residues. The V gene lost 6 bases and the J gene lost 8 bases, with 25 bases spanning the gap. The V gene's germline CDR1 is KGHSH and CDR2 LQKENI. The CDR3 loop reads CASSPPGFPGVGGYTF. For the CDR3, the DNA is TGTGCCAGCTCCCCTCCGGGCTTTCCGGGAGTGGGCGGCTACACCTTC.

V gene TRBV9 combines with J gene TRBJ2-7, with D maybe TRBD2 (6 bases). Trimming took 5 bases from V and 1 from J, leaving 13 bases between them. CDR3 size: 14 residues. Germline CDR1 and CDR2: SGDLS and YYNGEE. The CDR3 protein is CASRKSGTSYEQYF. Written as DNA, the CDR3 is TGTGCCAGCAGGAAATCCGGGACTTCCTACGAGCAGTACTTC.

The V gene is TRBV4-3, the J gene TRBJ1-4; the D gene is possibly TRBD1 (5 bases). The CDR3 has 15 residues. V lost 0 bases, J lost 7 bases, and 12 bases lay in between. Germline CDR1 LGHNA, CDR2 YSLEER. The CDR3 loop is CASSQEAGIFEKLFF. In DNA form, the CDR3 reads TGCGCCAGCAGCCAAGAGGCAGGGATTTTTGAAAAACTGTTTTTT.

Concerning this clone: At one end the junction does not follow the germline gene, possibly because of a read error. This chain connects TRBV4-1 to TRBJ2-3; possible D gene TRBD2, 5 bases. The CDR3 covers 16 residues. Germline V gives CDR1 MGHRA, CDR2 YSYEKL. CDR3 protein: CVSSQDIRGYTDTQYF. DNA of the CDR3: TGCGTCAGCAGCCAAGATATACGGGGTTACACAGATACGCAGTATTTT.

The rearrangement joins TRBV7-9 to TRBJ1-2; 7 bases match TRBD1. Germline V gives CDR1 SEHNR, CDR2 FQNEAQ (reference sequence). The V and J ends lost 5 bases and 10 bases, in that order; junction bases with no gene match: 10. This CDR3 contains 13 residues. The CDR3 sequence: CASSRENRGAYTF. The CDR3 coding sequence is TGTGCCAGCAGCCGTGAGAACAGGGGAGCCTACACCTTC.